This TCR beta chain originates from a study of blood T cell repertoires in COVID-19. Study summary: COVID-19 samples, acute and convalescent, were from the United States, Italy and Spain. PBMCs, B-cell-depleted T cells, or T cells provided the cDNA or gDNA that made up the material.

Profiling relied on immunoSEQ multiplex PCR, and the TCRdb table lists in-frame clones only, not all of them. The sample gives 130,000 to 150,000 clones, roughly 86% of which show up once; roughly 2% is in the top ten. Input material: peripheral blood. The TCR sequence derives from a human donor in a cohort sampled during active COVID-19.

CDR3 amino acids: CASSLFSGGADTQYF. The CDR3 DNA is TGCGCCAGCAGCTTGTTCTCGGGGGGCGCAGATACGCAGTATTTT. This sequence joins TRBV5-1 and TRBJ2-3, with D possibly TRBD2 on 7 matching bases. V shed 1 base and J shed 4 bases, with 13 bases lying between them. Looked up from germline, CDR1 is SGHRS and CDR2 is YFSETQ. The CDR3 spans 15 residues.